This T cell receptor (beta chain) is from a study of shared clonotypes between healthy human individuals. All of the donors resided in Nashville, Tennessee, and each was a Caucasian adult. Clones were read by immunoSEQ multiplex PCR, and TCRdb kept only the in-frame ones, dropping some. Seen here are about 1.4 million clones, around 95% observed once, and the top ten hold approximately 1.1%. This CDR3 has 17 residues. CDR1 and CDR2 (germline): SGHVS, FQNEAQ. V was clipped by 3 bases and J by 9 bases, with 24 bases between them. The sequenced sample was naive CD4+ T cells sorted from blood. The subset here: CD45RA+ positively selected. V gene TRBV7-8 combines with J gene TRBJ1-5; a weak D match, TRBD1 (5 bases). The clonotype was recovered from a man aged 25-45 years in good health. CDR3 sequence (DNA): TGTGCCAGCAGCTTTTACGGGACGGTTAGCAATCAGTGGCCCCAGCATTTT. As protein: CASSFYGTVSNQWPQHF.